This T cell receptor (beta chain) appears in the sequencing data of a study of T cells in Graves' hyperthyroidism and ophthalmopathy. Comments on this clonotype: Its antigen is unidentified.

Template material for amplifying TCR beta CDR3 regions consisted of RNA transcripts. HTBI primers were the set used in a first-round RT-PCR of the TCR CDR3. TCRdb passed the multiplex PCR reads through MiXCR, listing each CDR3 protein once. The table has about 270,000 distinct CDR3 sequences, less than 30% seen once. Germline CDR1 is LGHDT and CDR2 is YNNKEL (reference sequence). The ends lost 1 base at V and 7 bases at J; junction bases unmatched: 11. The CDR3 consists of 16 residues. General observations from the study: Most clonotypes expanded in the thyroid (above 0.001) were also present in blood.

The study based diagnoses on clinical symptoms, serum thyroxine and TRAb, thyroid ultrasound and orbital computed tomography. The TCR was taken from a man in his forties with Graves' hyperthyroidism that later progressed to Graves' ophthalmopathy. The sequenced material came from blood. The chain is built from TRBV3-1 and TRBJ1-2; 8 nucleotides align to TRBD1. The CDR3 DNA reads as TGTGCCAGCAGCCAAGCCTCCAGGGGGCGCTTGGGTGGCTACACCTTC. This translates into CASSQASRGRLGGYTF.